Listed below are T cell receptor beta chains from one sample, sequenced in a study of blood T cell repertoires in COVID-19. TCRdb's table, derived via immunoSEQ multiplex PCR, lists solely in-frame clones and lacks some. The table lists 400,000 to 450,000 clones, approximately 88% of them singletons. Sequencing was carried out using peripheral blood. These receptors were taken from a woman aged 50 to 60 with COVID-19, enrolled during active disease. The CDR3 runs from the conserved cysteine through the conserved F or W. A D gene is named only where the DNA matches it firmly. Clone size is given for some rows only: seen once, a few or many times, or a class if the clone is expanded.

CDR3	DNA	D	J	size	V
CALALAGRRNTIYF	TGTGCCTTAGCCCTGGCAGGCCGGAGGAACACCATATATTTT	.	TRBJ1-3	once	TRBV30
CSVLQGFTGELFF	TGCAGCGTTCTACAGGGGTTCACCGGGGAGCTGTTTTTT	TRBD1	TRBJ2-2	few	TRBV29-1
CASSLRGSYEQYF	TGTGCCAGCAGCTTAAGGGGATCCTACGAGCAGTACTTC	.	TRBJ2-7	.	TRBV13
CAIGKIGGSSGNTIYF	TGTGCCATCGGCAAAATTGGGGGCTCCTCTGGAAACACCATATATTTT	.	TRBJ1-3	.	TRBV10-3
CASSLVGGLGYEQYF	TGTGCCAGCAGCTTAGTCGGGGGACTGGGGTACGAGCAGTACTTC	.	TRBJ2-7	.	TRBV11-2
CAWNIRGDQPQHF	TGTGCCTGGAACATCAGGGGGGATCAGCCCCAGCATTTT	TRBD1	TRBJ1-5	once	TRBV30
CASSFPGTGNGNTIYF	TGTGCCAGCAGCTTCCCCGGGACAGGGAACGGAAACACCATATATTTT	TRBD1	TRBJ1-3	once	TRBV5-5
CASSYEEYEQYF	TGTGCCAGCAGTTACGAGGAGTACGAGCAGTACTTC	.	TRBJ2-7	.	TRBV6-6
CASSQFSSGNTIYF	TGTGCCAGCAGTCAGTTTTCCTCTGGAAACACCATATATTTT	.	TRBJ1-3	.	TRBV6-2/TRBV6-3
CASSSGTGGKDTQYF	TGTGCCAGCAGTTCCGGGACAGGGGGAAAAGATACGCAGTATTTT	TRBD1	TRBJ2-3	.	TRBV6-5
CATSEPDSSDTQYF	TGTGCCACCAGTGAACCCGACAGTTCAGATACGCAGTATTTT	.	TRBJ2-3	.	TRBV24-1
CASSQPLGAGGETQYF	TGTGCCAGCAGCCAACCTCTGGGAGCGGGGGGGGAGACCCAGTACTTC	TRBD2	TRBJ2-5	.	TRBV3-1/TRBV3-2
CASSNGQALYGYTF	TGCGCCAGCAGCAACGGACAGGCGCTCTATGGCTACACCTTC	TRBD1	TRBJ1-2	.	TRBV4-1
CASRASGLYNSPLHF	TGTGCCAGCCGAGCCTCGGGACTTTATAATTCACCCCTCCACTTT	.	TRBJ1-6	.	TRBV5-4
CATRRDRFSDTQYF	TGTGCCACCCGGAGGGACAGATTTTCAGATACGCAGTATTTT	.	TRBJ2-3	.	TRBV5-5
CASSKISTGGEQYF	TGTGCCAGCAGCAAAATATCGACAGGGGGCGAGCAGTACTTC	TRBD1	TRBJ2-7	.	TRBV6-5
CASSLQDAPYSGNTIYF	TGTGCCAGCAGCTTACAGGATGCCCCTTACTCTGGAAACACCATATATTTT	.	TRBJ1-3	.	TRBV5-4
CAWSVRGDYMPWLYF	TGTGCCTGGAGTGTACGGGGGGACTATATGCCGTGGTTGTACTTC	TRBD2	TRBJ2-4	once	TRBV30
CASRESGGTQFF	TGTGCCAGCAGAGAAAGCGGGGGAACTCAGTTCTTC	TRBD2	TRBJ2-1	.	TRBV28
CASSLGLTGGDEAFF	TGCGCCAGCAGCTTGGGTTTAACAGGGGGCGATGAAGCTTTCTTT	TRBD1	TRBJ1-1	.	TRBV5-1
CASSQDLVSSGHTDTQYF	TGTGCCAGCAGCCAAGATCTTGTGTCTAGCGGACACACAGATACGCAGTATTTT	TRBD2	TRBJ2-3	.	TRBV4-2
CASSLVAGWSTDTQYF	TGTGCCAGCAGCTTAGTGGCAGGGTGGAGCACAGATACGCAGTATTTT	.	TRBJ2-3	.	TRBV7-8
CASSRQGAETDTQYF	TGTGCCAGCAGCAGACAGGGGGCAGAGACAGATACGCAGTATTTT	TRBD1	TRBJ2-3	once	TRBV27
CSGEGQGAGEAFF	TGCAGCGGCGAGGGACAGGGGGCAGGTGAAGCTTTCTTT	TRBD1	TRBJ1-1	.	TRBV29-1
CATSPGANYGYTF	TGTGCCACCTCACCAGGGGCCAACTATGGCTACACCTTC	.	TRBJ1-2	.	TRBV7-3
CASSLGSGEGPQPQHF	TGTGCCAGCAGCTTGGGGTCAGGGGAGGGCCCCCAGCCCCAGCATTTT	.	TRBJ1-5	.	TRBV5-6
CASSTERNTEAFF	TGTGCCAGCAGTACGGAGAGGAACACTGAAGCTTTCTTT	.	TRBJ1-1	.	TRBV6-6
CASSVGTGADYGYTF	TGTGCCAGCAGTGTAGGGACAGGGGCTGACTATGGCTACACCTTC	TRBD1	TRBJ1-2	few	TRBV27
CSASSREKGLAGVGETQYF	TGCAGTGCTAGTTCTAGGGAAAAAGGACTAGCGGGGGTCGGGGAGACCCAGTACTTC	TRBD2	TRBJ2-5	once	TRBV20-1
CASSFLTVPGELFF	TGTGCCAGCAGTTTTCTAACAGTCCCCGGGGAGCTGTTTTTT	.	TRBJ2-2	.	TRBV27
CASSPGGEVEQFF	TGTGCCAGCAGCCCCGGGGGGGAGGTTGAGCAGTTCTTC	TRBD2	TRBJ2-1	.	TRBV3-1/TRBV3-2
CATSRASGGADTQYF	TGTGCCACCAGCAGAGCCAGCGGGGGGGCGGATACGCAGTATTTT	TRBD2	TRBJ2-3	.	TRBV15
CASSPALEAANYGYTF	TGTGCCAGCTCACCAGCCCTAGAAGCAGCTAACTATGGCTACACCTTC	.	TRBJ1-2	.	TRBV18
CASSVGQGNTNYGYTF	TGTGCCAGCAGCGTTGGACAGGGGAATACTAACTATGGCTACACCTTC	TRBD1	TRBJ1-2	.	TRBV13
CATSDSRLAGQYNEQFF	TGTGCCACCAGTGACTCAAGACTAGCGGGGCAGTACAATGAGCAGTTCTTC	TRBD2	TRBJ2-1	.	TRBV24-1
CAKRDSRNSPLHF	TGTGCCAAACGGGACAGTCGGAATTCACCCCTCCACTTT	TRBD1	TRBJ1-6	.	TRBV30
CASTTPRDRFYGYTF	TGTGCCAGTACCACCCCACGGGACAGGTTCTATGGCTACACCTTC	TRBD1	TRBJ1-2	.	TRBV19
CAISDPPGAGRTEAFF	TGTGCCATCAGTGACCCCCCTGGAGCAGGGAGGACTGAAGCTTTCTTT	.	TRBJ1-1	.	TRBV10-3
CASQPGAWETQYF	TGTGCCAGCCAACCAGGGGCGTGGGAGACCCAGTACTTC	.	TRBJ2-5	.	TRBV12-3/TRBV12-4
CASSASPRTGYTF	TGCGCCAGCAGCGCGTCCCCACGAACGGGCTACACCTTC	.	TRBJ1-2	.	TRBV10-1
CASSPKGGGFDGYTF	TGTGCCAGCAGCCCCAAGGGGGGGGGATTCGATGGCTACACCTTC	.	TRBJ1-2	.	TRBV6-5
CASSPQGLNTGELFF	TGTGCCAGCAGCCCCCAGGGATTGAACACCGGGGAGCTGTTTTTT	.	TRBJ2-2	few	TRBV7-3
CASSQAGSYEQYF	TGTGCCAGCAGCCAAGCAGGGTCCTACGAGCAGTACTTC	.	TRBJ2-7	.	TRBV14
CASSIDEVASEAFF	TGTGCCAGTAGTATTGACGAGGTCGCGTCTGAAGCTTTCTTT	.	TRBJ1-1	once	TRBV19
CASSPGQNGEKLFF	TGTGCCAGCAGCCCCGGACAGAATGGGGAAAAACTGTTTTTT	.	TRBJ1-4	.	TRBV5-4
CASSFAADRGLSSYNSPLHF	TGTGCCAGCAGTTTTGCGGCCGACAGGGGCCTAAGCTCCTATAATTCACCCCTCCACTTT	TRBD1	TRBJ1-6	.	TRBV27
CASSSPPGQGNTDTQYF	TGTGCCAGTAGTAGCCCACCGGGACAGGGGAACACAGATACGCAGTATTTT	TRBD1	TRBJ2-3	.	TRBV19
CASSVTWTGSNEKLFF	TGTGCCAGCAGTGTTACATGGACAGGGTCTAATGAAAAACTGTTTTTT	TRBD1	TRBJ1-4	.	TRBV6-1
CASSEGIGGF	TGTGCCAGCAGTGAAGGTATAGGAGGTTTT	.	TRBJ1-1	.	TRBV6-1
CASKVSGGVEETQYF	TGCGCCAGCAAAGTGTCCGGGGGGGTCGAGGAGACCCAGTACTTC	TRBD2	TRBJ2-5	.	TRBV10-1